This T cell receptor (beta chain) came from a study of blood T cell repertoires in COVID-19 (dated by TCRdb to the early 2020s). With regard to the full study: Samples covering the acute and convalescent phases of COVID-19 were provided by collaborators in the United States, Italy and Spain. The material from the prospective study consisted of cDNA or gDNA derived from T cells, B-cell-depleted T cells, or PBMCs. Subjects who had been exposed to COVID-19, were actively infected with it, or had recovered from it provided the deeply sampled blood TCRbeta repertoires that made up the dataset. The repertoires were made available in a free public database intended to serve as a resource for research on the immune response to SARS-CoV-2. Samples were obtained from the ongoing ImmuneRACE study (first 160 participants) and from approximately 1,200 subjects provided by 6 global collaborators. A de-identified subject ID, COVID-19 status, age in years and sex were almost always included in the sample metadata. HLA class I and class II types, where available, came from metadata supplied by the sample provider rather than from assay-based typing. What the authors observed across the whole study: Clinical and demographic metadata were provided uncurated, with the amount varying by source and participant.

Each collaborating institution followed its own protocols to collect whole blood in K2EDTA tubes. For TCRbeta analysis, collaborators shipped samples as frozen whole blood, isolated PBMCs, or DNA extracted from either of those sample types. As regards this clone: The antigen it binds to is not known. Qualities for individual bases were not recorded, and no much larger clone is one base off. Other DNA sequences in this sample translate to the same CDR3.

V was cut back by 0 bases and J by 4 bases, leaving a gap of 4 bases between them. There are 12 amino acids in the CDR3, from cysteine to phenylalanine inclusive. Only CDR3 DNA is held: 36 bases, read in frame from base 1. According to the germline V gene, CDR1 reads SGHRS and CDR2 reads YFSETQ. TCRbeta CDR3 regions were amplified from genomic DNA by means of the immunoSEQ Assay, a bias-controlled multiplex PCR. The paper's processing steps were these. The number of nucleated cells in each sample was estimated from the amplification of reference gene primers within the assay. Sequence reads were collapsed and filtered to measure the absolute abundance of every unique TCRbeta CDR3 rearrangement. For each sample, productive Simpson clonality was calculated by taking the square root of Simpson's diversity index across productive rearrangements. The source is immuneACCESS, and TCRdb retained only in-frame sequences with V and J called. Part of the clones is not carried over; for the studies checked, unresolved V genes explain less than half of this, and the remainder is unexplained. Clone size and V and J calls were adopted from that table, with D and trimming inferred from the DNA. The sample data list around 250,000 clones, and 75% to 90% of these were observed just once. Under 3.5% of the sample is taken by the ten largest.

The chain was built from TRBV5-1 and TRBJ2-5, with the D gene not confidently named. The sequence was obtained from a woman aged 25 to 39 with active or convalescent COVID-19. The source material was peripheral blood. Read as DNA, the sequence is TGCGCCAGCAGCTTGGCGGGAGAGACCCAGTACTTC. Its protein is CASSLAGETQYF.